Presented here are 30 T cell receptor beta chains from one specimen sequenced in a study of T cell repertoires in cytomegalovirus infection. TCRdb independently ran MiXCR on the reads; one entry per CDR3 protein. The sample records fewer than 200,000 distinct CDR3 sequences, about an eighth being singletons. Sequencing was performed on PBMCs. These receptors were taken from a human donor in good health (CMV status not recorded). Some clones in this sample may be carry-over from other donors' samples.

The rearrangement links TRBV7-9 to TRBJ2-5, with a tentative D call TRBD1 (6 bases). Per the germline V gene, CDR1 is SEHNR and CDR2 is FQNEAQ (reference sequence). This CDR3 has 15 amino acids. V lost 5 bases to trimming and J lost 5 bases, with 18 bases between them. In DNA form, the CDR3 reads TGTGCCAGCAGCCTGGGCCAGGGGCCTGCTGAGACCCAGTACTTC. It codes for CASSLGQGPAETQYF.

This chain uses TRBV5-4 with TRBJ1-5; D call uncertain. The CDR3 loop spans 12 amino acids. Trimming pared 3 bases from V and 6 bases from J, leaving 7 bases between. Germline CDR1 is SGHNT and CDR2 is YYREEE (reference sequence). The CDR3 is CASSSRGQPQHF. CDR3 DNA sequence: TGTGCCAGCAGCTCCCGGGGTCAGCCCCAGCATTTT. Full variable domain (remainder filled in from reference TRBV5-4 and TRBJ1-5): ETGVTQSPTHLIKTRGQQVTLRCSSQSGHNTVSWYQQALGQGPQFIFQYYREEENGRGNFPPRFSGLQFPNYSSELNVNALELDDSALYLCASSSRGQPQHFGDGTRLSIL.

This clonotype has at least ten counts. The chain employs TRBV12-3 or TRBV12-4 and TRBJ1-1; 7 bases map to TRBD1. With V trimmed by 5 bases and J by 13 bases, 10 bases remained unmatched. The CDR3 totals 12 residues. The CDR3 region is CASSRDSLRDFF. As DNA, the CDR3 is TGTGCCAGCAGTCGGGACAGCCTTCGGGATTTCTTT.

The V and J genes are TRBV11-2 and TRBJ2-5; 7 bases fit TRBD1. The trim removed 6 bases at V and 1 base at J, leaving 14 bases unmatched. Germline-derived CDR1 and CDR2 are SGHAT and FQNNGV. This CDR3 has 17 amino acids. In nucleotides, the CDR3 is TGTGCCAGCAGGCCGGGCCGGGGACAGAAGCCCCAAGAGACCCAGTACTTC. Translated: CASRPGRGQKPQETQYF.

This clonotype has at least ten counts. The chain uses TRBV7-3 and TRBJ1-3; D is unclear. The CDR3 runs to 14 residues. Trimming left V 5 bases short and J 0 bases short, with 8 bases between. Germline CDR1 and CDR2: SGHTA and FQGTGA. The CDR3 bases are TGTGCCAGCAGCCCTCAGCCCTCTGGAAACACCATATATTTT. Translation: CASSPQPSGNTIYF.

On this clonotype itself: The germline gene is not matched at one end of the junction; a read error may be the cause. The V gene is TRBV7-3, the J gene TRBJ2-7, with 7 bases fitting TRBD2. This CDR3 has 13 residues. The germline CDR1 and CDR2 sequences are SGHTA and FQGTGA. The CDR3 loop reads CASGLGGSYEQYF. Written as DNA, the CDR3 is TGTGCCAGCGGCTTGGGGGGGTCCTACGAGCAGTACTTC. The variable domain in full, with the rest retrieved from reference TRBV7-3 and TRBJ2-7, is GAGVSQTPSNKVTEKGKYVELRCDPISGHTALYWYRQSLGQGPEFLIYFQGTGAADDSGLPNDRFFAVRPEGSVSTLKIQRTERGDSAVYLCASGLGGSYEQYFGPGTRLTVT.

Concerning this clonotype itself: This may be a read error, as it is one base from a much larger clone. The rearrangement joins TRBV12-3 or TRBV12-4 to TRBJ1-5; TRBD1 aligns across 7 bases. The CDR3 spans 13 residues. V was pared by 7 bases and J by 4 bases, with 4 bases of the junction left unmatched. CDR3 loop: CASTPDRNQPQHF. The CDR3 coding sequence is TGTGCCAGCACTCCGGACAGGAATCAGCCCCAGCATTTT.

This clonotype was counted at least ten times. This chain links TRBV28 with TRBJ2-2; 10 nucleotides line up with TRBD1. CDR1 is MDHEN and CDR2 is SYDVKM in the germline V gene. The CDR3 runs to 16 residues. J gave up 5 bases and V 3 bases, and 6 bases lay outside the gene matches. DNA for the CDR3: TGTGCCAGCAGTTTCCCCGGACAGGGGGGTACCGGGGAGCTGTTTTTT. This sequence encodes CASSFPGQGGTGELFF.

This clonotype has a count of ten or more. V is TRBV12-3 or TRBV12-4 and J is TRBJ2-2; D unclear. This CDR3 is 13 amino acids long. V was cut by 2 bases and J by 9 bases, with 10 bases left in between. Written as DNA, the CDR3 is TGTGCCAGCAGTTTAAGGTTCGCCCGGGAGCTGTTTTTT. It specifies CASSLRFARELFF.

To note about this clonotype: No conserved phenylalanine or tryptophan ends this CDR3, so it is likely a read error. V gene TRBV7-7 combines with J gene TRBJ2-2, with D perhaps TRBD1 (6 bases). CDR1 and CDR2 from the germline V gene are SSHAT and FNYEAQ (reference sequence). This CDR3 spans 14 amino acids. Trimming pared 5 bases from V and 7 bases from J, leaving 14 bases between. In DNA, the CDR3 is TGTGCCAGCAGCCAACAGGGATGGGACGGGGAGCTGTTTGTT. Its protein product is CASSQQGWDGELFV.

The chain is built from TRBV5-1 and TRBJ1-1; unclear D gene. V was pared by 0 bases and J by 2 bases, with 8 bases between. Germline V gene lookup returns CDR1 SGHRS and CDR2 YFSETQ. This CDR3 is 14 amino acids long. The CDR3 nucleotides are TGCGCCAGCAGCTTGGGAACTTTTAACACTGAAGCTTTCTTT. Amino acids: CASSLGTFNTEAFF.

V is TRBV5-4 and J is TRBJ2-5, with 7 bases fitting TRBD1. Trimming removed 2 bases from V and 2 bases from J; junction bases left unmatched: 3. The CDR3 is 14 residues long. Germline V gives CDR1 SGHNT, CDR2 YYREEE (reference sequence). The CDR3 DNA is TGTGCCAGCAGCTTTCGACAGGGACAAGAGACCCAGTACTTC. Protein: CASSFRQGQETQYF.

This clonotype occurred many times. The chain combines TRBV20-1 with TRBJ2-2, with 7 nucleotides matching TRBD2. From germline, CDR1 is DFQATT and CDR2 SNEGSKA (reference sequence). The CDR3 length is 15 residues. V was pared by 6 bases and J by 3 bases, with 10 bases of the junction left unmatched. CDR3 nucleotides: TGCAGTGCCTCCCAGGGAGGGTCGGACACCGGGGAGCTGTTTTTT. Its protein product is CSASQGGSDTGELFF.

The gene calls are TRBV6-1 and TRBJ2-7; tentative D call: TRBD1 (5 bases). Germline V CDR1 and CDR2: MNHNS, SASEGT. This CDR3 region has 14 residues. The V end lost 6 bases, the J end lost 0 bases, and 12 bases lay between the germline ends. The CDR3, as DNA: TGTGCCAGCAGGGCCCGACAGTTCTCCTACGAGCAGTACTTC. Translated: CASRARQFSYEQYF.

This clonotype was detected many times. V is TRBV7-8 and J is TRBJ1-1, with 11 nucleotides matching TRBD1. CDR3 length equals 16 residues. V gave up 3 bases and J gave up 0 bases; unmatched junction bases: 3. Germline CDR1 reads SGHVS; CDR2 reads FQNEAQ. The CDR3 region is CASSLGDRGLNTEAFF. CDR3 coding DNA: TGTGCCAGCAGCTTGGGGGACAGGGGGTTGAACACTGAAGCTTTCTTT.

This clonotype was detected a few times. The chain employs TRBV28 and TRBJ2-5, with 8 bases fitting TRBD2. The CDR3 consists of 15 residues. The germline V gene encodes CDR1 MDHEN and CDR2 SYDVKM. Germline trimming cut 6 bases from V and 4 bases from J; bases unmatched to any gene: 10. CDR3 loop: CASSPLAGGVETQYF. The CDR3 region has the DNA TGTGCCAGCAGCCCCTTGGCGGGAGGAGTAGAGACCCAGTACTTC.

This clonotype has a handful of counts. The chain is built from TRBV6-6 and TRBJ1-1; D might be TRBD1 (6 bases). V was shortened by 7 bases and J by 4 bases, with 16 bases between the two germline ends. The CDR3 consists of 14 residues. Per the germline V gene, CDR1 is MNHNY and CDR2 is SVGAGI (reference sequence). The DNA for the CDR3 is TGTGCCAGCAATGAACAGGGCGGCCCCACTGAAGCTTTCTTT. Residues: CASNEQGGPTEAFF.

This clonotype was seen repeatedly, ten times or more. J is TRBJ2-1 and V is TRBV7-2; D may be TRBD2 (6 bases). The germline gives CDR1 SGHTA, CDR2 FQGNSA. The CDR3 is 13 amino acids. V gave up 0 bases and J gave up 7 bases, with 7 bases separating them. The CDR3 DNA reads TGTGCCAGCAGCTTAGCGGCGGGGAATGAGCAGTTCTTC. Its translation is CASSLAAGNEQFF.

This clonotype showed up just a few times. The rearrangement joins TRBV28 to TRBJ2-1, with 10 bases that match TRBD2. There are 14 residues in the CDR3. J was trimmed by 6 bases and V by 8 bases; bases with no gene match: 7. Looked up from germline, CDR1 is MDHEN and CDR2 is SYDVKM. In DNA, the CDR3 is TGTGCCAGCCAGCTAGCGGGAGCCCTCAATGAGCAGTTCTTC. Amino acid sequence: CASQLAGALNEQFF.

The CDR3 spells CASSGRGGSSGANVLTF. In nucleotides, the CDR3 is TGTGCCAGCAGTGGAAGGGGGGGGTCCTCTGGGGCCAACGTCCTGACTTTC. The V call is TRBV25-1, the J call TRBJ2-6, with D possibly matching TRBD2 (7 bases). The germline CDR1 and CDR2 sequences are MGHDK and SYGVNS. CDR3 size: 17 residues. Trimming cost V 4 bases and J 0 bases, with 13 bases left between them.

The chain recombines TRBV28 with TRBJ2-7; 7 bases agree with TRBD1. CDR3 length equals 15 residues. After removal of 8 bases from V and 0 bases from J, the junction contained 10 bases not matched to a gene. Germline loops: CDR1 MDHEN, CDR2 SYDVKM. The DNA of the CDR3 is TGTGCCAGCTGCACCGGGACAGTTAGCTCCTACGAGCAGTACTTC. This sequence encodes CASCTGTVSSYEQYF.

This clonotype has ten or more counts. The chain has TRBV7-6 and TRBJ2-1; the match to TRBD2 covers 7 bases. V lost 6 bases and J lost 10; bases outside the gene matches: 3. The CDR3 contains 11 residues. CDR1 SGHVS and CDR2 FNYEAQ come from the germline V gene. The CDR3 region has the DNA TGTGCCAGCAGTTCGGGACTAGAGCAGTTCTTC. This encodes CASSSGLEQFF. The full variable domain, completed using reference TRBV7-6 and TRBJ2-1, is GAGVSQSPRYKVTKRGQDVALRCDPISGHVSLYWYRQALGQGPEFLTYFNYEAQQDKSGLPNDRFSAERPEGSISTLTIQRTEQRDSAMYRCASSSGLEQFFGPGTRLTVL.

This clonotype was found a few times. The chain combines TRBV12-3 or TRBV12-4 with TRBJ2-1, with D perhaps given as TRBD1 or TRBD2 (5 bases each). V lost 4 bases, J lost 7 bases, and 14 bases lay in between. The length of the CDR3 is 14 residues. The CDR3 sequence: CASSSGTPENEQFF. The CDR3 DNA follows: TGTGCCAGCAGTTCCGGGACCCCCGAAAATGAGCAGTTCTTC.

This clonotype has a count of ten or more. This chain uses TRBV5-1 with TRBJ2-1; 8 nucleotides align to TRBD2. Germline lookup yields CDR1 SGHRS and CDR2 YFSETQ. The V and J ends lost 1 base and 0 bases, in that order; junction bases with no gene match: 9. This CDR3 comprises 18 residues. The CDR3 protein is CASSLRAGASGSYNEQFF. DNA for the CDR3: TGCGCCAGCAGCTTGCGAGCGGGGGCCTCCGGCTCCTACAATGAGCAGTTCTTC.

This clonotype was detected ten times or more. The chain is built from TRBV6-1 and TRBJ1-3; the D gene is possibly TRBD1 (5 bases). V lost 9 bases, J lost 0 bases, and 6 bases lay in between. CDR1 is MNHNS and CDR2 is SASEGT in the germline V gene. This CDR3 region has 12 residues. CDR3 loop: CASTGSGNTIYF. CDR3 DNA sequence: TGTGCCAGTACAGGCTCTGGAAACACCATATATTTT.

The J gene is TRBJ1-4, the V gene TRBV19; TRBD1 is a possible D gene (5 bases). The V end lost 7 bases, the J end lost 8 bases, and 20 bases lay between the germline ends. CDR3 size: 15 residues. Germline V CDR1 and CDR2: LNHDA, SQIVND (reference sequence). The CDR3 DNA is TGTGCCAGTACTAATCCCGGGGGGTTCGAAGAAAAACTGTTTTTT. Translating gives CASTNPGGFEEKLFF.

V gene TRBV27 combines with J gene TRBJ2-1; unclear D gene. From germline, CDR1 is MNHEY and CDR2 SMNVEV (reference sequence). This CDR3 comprises 13 residues. Deletions cut 1 base from V and 8 bases from J, with 9 bases between. The CDR3 sequence: CASSLWGRHEQFF. Written as DNA, the CDR3 is TGTGCCAGCAGTTTATGGGGTAGACATGAGCAGTTCTTC.

In this sample, this clonotype turned up a few times. The V and J genes are TRBV10-3 and TRBJ2-5, with a weak D call TRBD1 (5 bases). The CDR3 has 12 amino acids. V lost 8 bases to trimming and J lost 2 bases, with 9 bases between them. Germline V gene sequence: CDR1 ENHRY, CDR2 SYGVKD. The CDR3 loop reads CAIARGQETQYF. The CDR3 DNA is TGTGCCATCGCAAGGGGACAAGAGACCCAGTACTTC.

V gene TRBV15 combines with J gene TRBJ1-5, with TRBD1 matching 12 bases. CDR3 size: 17 residues. After removal of 0 bases from V and 4 bases from J, the junction contained 4 bases not matched to a gene. The germline V gene has CDR1 LNHNV and CDR2 YYDKDF (reference sequence). CDR3 coding DNA: TGTGCCACCAGCAGAGATAGGGGACAGGGGGCAAATCAGCCCCAGCATTTT. This encodes CATSRDRGQGANQPQHF.

This clonotype was picked up many times. The chain joins TRBV29-1 to TRBJ2-3; weak D call: TRBD2 (7 bases). The CDR3 spans 14 residues. Germline-derived CDR1 and CDR2 are SQVTM and ANQGSEA. Deletions cut 6 bases from V and 3 bases from J, with 16 bases between. The chain's CDR3 is CSVVEGGSTDTQYF. Here the CDR3 DNA reads TGCAGCGTGGTGGAGGGGGGGAGTACAGATACGCAGTATTTT.